The entry below describes one TCR beta chain. This record comes from a study of OX40 agonist ivuxolimab in advanced cancers. The table came from immunoSEQ multiplex PCR; TCRdb's copy has only in-frame clones and leaves some out. This sample has fewer than 20,000 clones, with less than 90% found just once. This receptor was taken from an adult with an advanced solid tumor such as melanoma, head and neck, liver or kidney cancer. The source material was CD4+ or CD8+ T cells sorted from blood, sampled in a trial of the OX40 agonist ivuxolimab.

The CDR3 DNA sequence: TGCAGCGCCGATAGGGGACAGGGGATCGCCTACGAGCAGTACTTC. Protein sequence: CSADRGQGIAYEQYF. The chain links TRBV29-1 to TRBJ2-7; 10 bases map to TRBD1. The V segment lost 7 bases and the J segment 2 bases; nucleotides outside the gene matches: 11. This CDR3 region has 15 residues. The germline V gene has CDR1 SQVTM and CDR2 ANQGSEA.